These 30 T cell receptor beta chains originate from one sample sequenced in a study of blood T cell repertoires in COVID-19. Only in-frame clones appear in the TCRdb table, and some are missing; sequencing was by immunoSEQ multiplex PCR. The sample includes about 190,000 clones, more than 75% of them seen just once. Specimen: peripheral blood. Source of these receptors: an elderly woman with acute or convalescent COVID-19.

The rearrangement links TRBV4-3 to TRBJ2-3; D is unclear. CDR1 is LGHNA and CDR2 is YSLEER in the germline V gene. V dropped 0 bases and J dropped 4 bases, with 11 bases sitting between them. The CDR3 has 15 residues. The CDR3 bases are TGCGCCAGCAGCCAAGATGTCGGGTGGGCAGATACGCAGTATTTT. As protein: CASSQDVGWADTQYF.

This chain joins TRBV19 and TRBJ1-2; 8 nucleotides line up with TRBD1. The germline V gene has CDR1 LNHDA and CDR2 SQIVND (reference sequence). The V and J ends lost 6 bases and 4 bases, in that order; junction bases with no gene match: 7. The length of the CDR3 is 14 residues. The CDR3 nucleotides read TGTGCCAGTAGAAGGGGACAGGTTGGCTATGGCTACACCTTC. The encoded protein is CASRRGQVGYGYTF.

J is TRBJ2-1 and V is TRBV7-2, with D perhaps TRBD1 (5 bases). Germline assignment: CDR1 SGHTA and CDR2 FQGNSA. Trimming removed 8 bases from V and 4 bases from J, with 18 bases in between. There are 15 residues in the CDR3. CDR3 coding DNA: TGTGCCAGCGTCTTCGACAGACACAATTACAATGAGCAGTTCTTC. Its protein product is CASVFDRHNYNEQFF.

The chain recombines TRBV11-2 with TRBJ1-1; 9 bases align to TRBD1. Germline-derived CDR1 and CDR2 are SGHAT and FQNNGV. The CDR3 length is 14 residues. V lost 5 bases and J lost 5; bases outside the gene matches: 6. The CDR3: CASSMTGGSTEAFF. The CDR3, as DNA: TGTGCCAGCAGCATGACAGGGGGTAGTACTGAAGCTTTCTTT.

The chain is built from TRBV6-2 or TRBV6-3 and TRBJ1-4, with D perhaps matching TRBD1 (6 bases). Trimming pared 5 bases from V and 6 bases from J, leaving 16 bases between. The V gene's germline CDR1 is MNHEY and CDR2 SVGEGT. This CDR3 has 15 amino acids. In DNA, the CDR3 is TGTGCCAGCAGTACCACAGGGAGGGACGATGAAAAACTGTTTTTT. Translation gives CASSTTGRDDEKLFF.

V is TRBV7-8 and J is TRBJ2-1; unclear D gene. The V and J ends lost 1 base and 2 bases respectively, with 9 bases between them. Per germline, CDR1 SGHVS and CDR2 FQNEAQ. The CDR3 sequence is 15 residues long. The CDR3 DNA is TGTGCCAGCAGCTTAGTTCAGGCCCCCTACAATGAGCAGTTCTTC. This translates into CASSLVQAPYNEQFF.

The rearrangement joins TRBV5-1 to TRBJ1-1, with D perhaps TRBD1 (5 bases). Germline CDR1 SGHRS, CDR2 YFSETQ. With 4 bases removed from V and 0 bases from J, the gap between germline ends came to 10 bases. This CDR3 is built from 14 residues. In DNA, the CDR3 is TGCGCCAGCAGCCCACAGGAGTTGAACACTGAAGCTTTCTTT. Amino acid sequence: CASSPQELNTEAFF.

This sequence joins TRBV29-1 and TRBJ1-2, with TRBD1 matching 8 bases. CDR1 SQVTM and CDR2 ANQGSEA come from the germline V gene. The V gene end was trimmed by 7 bases and the J gene end by 8 bases; junction bases not matched to a gene: 6. The CDR3 length is 11 residues. CDR3 sequence reads: CSGRTGIGYTF. CDR3 nucleotide sequence: TGCAGCGGGAGGACAGGGATCGGCTACACCTTC.

The sample holds a few counts of this clone. This chain connects TRBV7-2 to TRBJ1-2, with TRBD1 identical over 11 bases. CDR1 and CDR2 (germline): SGHTA, FQGNSA. This CDR3 region has 16 residues. V was pared by 1 base and J by 5 bases, with 6 bases of the junction left unmatched. The CDR3 DNA follows: TGTGCCAGCAGCTTAGGTGGACAGGGGGCTTGGTATGGCTACACCTTC. This encodes CASSLGGQGAWYGYTF.

This chain uses TRBV19 with TRBJ1-4; D ambiguous. The V end was cut by 8 bases, the J end by 11 bases, with 3 bases between. The CDR3 has 8 amino acids. Germline CDR1 is LNHDA and CDR2 is SQIVND (reference sequence). The CDR3 DNA follows: TGTGCCAGTCAGAAACTGTTTTTT. Its translation is CASQKLFF.

The chain uses TRBV6-2 or TRBV6-3 and TRBJ2-3; no clear D gene. The CDR3 extends over 14 amino acids. The germline V and J ends were trimmed by 0 bases and 1 base, with 5 bases remaining between them. Per germline, CDR1 MNHEY and CDR2 SVGEGT. DNA for the CDR3: TGTGCCAGCAGTTACTCCTCCGGCACAGATACGCAGTATTTT. Translated: CASSYSSGTDTQYF.

The rearrangement uses TRBV10-1 and TRBJ1-5; no firm D call. The CDR3 contains 13 residues. Germline CDR1 WNHNN, CDR2 SYGVQD (reference sequence). The ends were cut back, 0 bases at V and 6 bases at J, with 6 bases in the middle. The CDR3 loop is CASSESGGQPQHF. CDR3 DNA: TGCGCCAGCAGTGAGTCGGGAGGTCAGCCCCAGCATTTT.

The genes are TRBV10-1 and TRBJ2-3; 9 bases agree with TRBD1. The germline V gene encodes CDR1 WNHNN and CDR2 SYGVQD (reference sequence). The V segment lost 3 bases and the J segment 5 bases; nucleotides outside the gene matches: 6. There are 15 residues in the CDR3. The CDR3 bases are TGCGCCAGCAGTGAAAGGACAGGGGTGAAAGATACGCAGTATTTT. Protein sequence: CASSERTGVKDTQYF.

This chain uses TRBV3-1 (or the pseudogene TRBV3-2) with TRBJ2-1; TRBD2 matches at 11 bases. The CDR3 runs 18 residues. The germline V gene has CDR1 LGHDT and CDR2 YNNKEL (reference sequence). V was clipped by 4 bases and J by 1 base; unmatched bases: 9. The CDR3 nucleotides are TGTGCCAGCAGCCGACTACTAGCGGGAGTCGGATCCTACAATGAGCAGTTCTTC. Translated: CASSRLLAGVGSYNEQFF.

V usage is TRBV9 and J usage is TRBJ1-3, with 11 bases that match TRBD1. The CDR3 sequence is 18 residues long. Germline V gene sequence: CDR1 SGDLS, CDR2 YYNGEE. Trimming removed 2 bases from V and 4 bases from J; junction bases left unmatched: 11. CDR3 protein: CASSVRTGGQEAGNTIYF. The CDR3 nucleotides read TGTGCCAGCAGCGTTAGGACAGGGGGCCAGGAGGCGGGAAACACCATATATTTT.

This clone showed up just once. Other DNA sequences in the same sample also yield this CDR3. This chain joins TRBV18 and TRBJ2-1, with 9 bases aligning to TRBD2. The CDR3 consists of 13 residues. Germline values: CDR1 KGHSH, CDR2 LQKENI. V lost 3 bases to trimming and J lost 6 bases; unmatched junction nucleotides: 0. CDR3 residues: CASSPTSGNEQFF. The CDR3 region has the DNA TGTGCCAGCTCACCGACTAGCGGCAATGAGCAGTTCTTC.

The chain combines TRBV19 with TRBJ2-5; TRBD1 aligns across 7 bases. V lost 7 bases and J lost 1; bases outside the gene matches: 3. The CDR3 is 13 amino acids. Germline assignment: CDR1 LNHDA and CDR2 SQIVND (reference sequence). The CDR3 region has the DNA TGTGCCAGTACAGGGACAGCCCAAGAGACCCAGTACTTC. Protein: CASTGTAQETQYF.

In regard to this clone: This may come from a read error, since a much larger clone is one base off. V and J are TRBV27 and TRBJ1-1; maybe TRBD1 (6 bases). From germline, CDR1 is MNHEY and CDR2 SMNVEV (reference sequence). V was trimmed by 3 bases and J by 4 bases, leaving 6 bases between them. CDR3 length: 12 amino acids. CDR3 amino acids: CASSFRGTEAFF. CDR3 in DNA: TGTGCCAGCAGTTTCAGGGGCACTGAAGCTTTCTTT.

A word on this clone: Germline is not matched at one junction end, which may reflect a read error. The chain recombines TRBV6-2 or TRBV6-3 with TRBJ2-7; D is unresolved. Germline values: CDR1 MNHEY, CDR2 SVGEGT. CDR3 length: 12 amino acids. The CDR3 region has the DNA TGTGCCAGCAGTTACTCCCCACGCCGCCCCTATTTC. Translated, it gives CASSYSPRRPYF.

CDR3 DNA sequence: TGCGCCAGCAGCTTGGACCCCACGGCCGGAGCTAACTATGGCTACACCTTC. This gives the protein CASSLDPTAGANYGYTF. J is TRBJ1-2 and V is TRBV5-1; D is undetermined. Between the trimmed V and J ends, which lost 0 bases and 0 bases, there was a span of 15 bases. The length of the CDR3 is 17 residues. Germline assignment: CDR1 SGHRS and CDR2 YFSETQ.

This clone was picked up a small number of times. This rearrangement joins TRBV2 to TRBJ1-5, with D unresolved. Germline V gene data show CDR1 as SNHLY and CDR2 as FYNNEI. V was trimmed by 5 bases and J by 1 base, leaving 15 bases between them. CDR3 size: 16 residues. Here the CDR3 DNA reads TGTGCCAGCAGTCCAATGTTGGCGGCCAGCAATCAGCCCCAGCATTTT. Protein sequence: CASSPMLAASNQPQHF.

This chain links TRBV29-1 with TRBJ1-1; 7 nucleotides agree with TRBD1. CDR3 length: 11 residues. The V segment lost 1 base and the J segment 7 bases; nucleotides outside the gene matches: 0. The germline gives CDR1 SQVTM, CDR2 ANQGSEA. The CDR3, as DNA: TGCAGCGTTGAAGGACAGGGTGAAGCTTTCTTT. Translating gives CSVEGQGEAFF.

V and J are TRBV19 and TRBJ1-5; unclear D gene. Germline CDR1 LNHDA, CDR2 SQIVND (reference sequence). Trimming cost V 0 bases and J 0 bases, with 12 bases left between them. The CDR3 runs 17 residues. CDR3: CASSIDGDLYSNQPQHF. For the CDR3, the DNA is TGTGCCAGTAGTATAGATGGAGACCTTTATAGCAATCAGCCCCAGCATTTT.

V usage is TRBV7-9 and J usage is TRBJ1-1; no firm D call. Germline V CDR1 and CDR2: SEHNR, FQNEAQ (reference sequence). This CDR3 comprises 12 residues. V was trimmed by 2 bases and J by 6 bases, leaving 7 bases between them. The CDR3, as DNA: TGTGCCAGCAGCTTACGTTTATCTGAAGCTTTCTTT. Its protein product is CASSLRLSEAFF.

This sequence joins TRBV30 and TRBJ1-4; D is possibly TRBD1 (6 bases). The germline gives CDR1 GTSNPN, CDR2 SVGIG (reference sequence). The V gene lost 4 bases and the J gene lost 4 bases, with 10 bases spanning the gap. The CDR3 is made up of 13 amino acids. This CDR3 is CAWTRQVNEKLFF. The CDR3 DNA sequence: TGTGCCTGGACGCGACAGGTTAATGAAAAACTGTTTTTT.

This clone was seen a handful of times. The CDR3 region has the DNA TGTGCCAGCAGCCTACCGACAGTTTCAACCGGGGAGCTGTTTTTT. Translating it yields CASSLPTVSTGELFF. The V call is TRBV3-1 (or the pseudogene TRBV3-2), the J call TRBJ2-2; TRBD1 might be the D (5 bases). Germline assignment: CDR1 LGHDT and CDR2 YNNKEL (reference sequence). V lost 4 bases, J lost 5 bases, and 14 bases lay in between. CDR3 size: 15 residues.

As to this clone: This same CDR3 is encoded by further DNA sequences in the sample. The V call is TRBV3-1 (or the pseudogene TRBV3-2), the J call TRBJ1-5; D is undetermined. V was cut by 1 base and J by 4 bases, with 5 bases left in between. The CDR3 length is 13 residues. Germline CDR1 LGHDT, CDR2 YNNKEL (reference sequence). Here the CDR3 reads CASSQGGNQPQHF. CDR3 nucleotide sequence: TGTGCCAGCAGCCAAGGAGGGAATCAGCCCCAGCATTTT.

V is TRBV18 and J is TRBJ1-1; tentative D call: TRBD1 (5 bases). Deletions cut 4 bases from V and 6 bases from J, with 18 bases between. Germline CDR1 and CDR2: KGHSH and LQKENI. The CDR3 contains 15 residues. CDR3 protein: CASSRRDSSGAEAFF. The CDR3 DNA is TGTGCCAGCTCACGACGGGACTCCTCCGGCGCTGAAGCTTTCTTT.

The chain couples TRBV12-2 to TRBJ2-2; TRBD2 is the table's D call, not checked against the DNA. TRBV12-2 is classified as a pseudogene. This CDR3 spans 16 amino acids. CDR3 sequence (DNA): TGTGCAAGTCGATCTGGAGCGGGGAAGAACACCGGGGAGCTGTTTTTT. Translating it yields CASRSGAGKNTGELFF.

This sequence joins TRBV7-2 and TRBJ1-2; the match to TRBD1 covers 8 bases. J lost 7 bases, V lost 4 bases, and 8 bases had no gene match. This CDR3 comprises 14 residues. Germline assignment: CDR1 SGHTA and CDR2 FQGNSA. CDR3 bases: TGTGCCAGCAGCTACCCGGACAGGGTGGGTGGCTACACCTTC. It is translated as CASSYPDRVGGYTF. The full variable domain, with the rest looked up from reference TRBV7-2 and TRBJ1-2, is GAGVSQSPSNKVTEKGKDVELRCDPISGHTALYWYRQSLGQGLEFLIYFQGNSAPDKSGLPSDRFSAERTGGSVSTLTIQRTQQEDSAVYLCASSYPDRVGGYTFGSGTRLTVV.